Following are 20 T cell receptor beta chains from one sample sequenced in a study of T cells in localized non-small cell lung cancer (dated by TCRdb to 2018 to 2020). The library was produced with the immunoSEQ multiplex PCR assay. TCRdb re-hosts the immuneACCESS table, in-frame sequences only. Its copies lack some clones; in the studies checked, an unresolved V gene accounts for under half of them, and the cause for the rest is not known. The sample table lists under 2,000 clones, more than 25% of them with a count of one. Around 13% of the sample belongs to the ten largest clones. The sequencing here drew on normal lung tissue next to the tumor, taken before any cancer treatment. The receptors shown here come from a male donor aged 60 or older with stage II squamous cell lung carcinoma.

This chain links TRBV11-3 with TRBJ2-1, with D uncertain. Germline CDR1 reads SGHNT; CDR2 reads YENEEA. V dropped 1 base and J dropped 0 bases, with 7 bases sitting between them. The CDR3 sequence is 15 residues long. CDR3 protein: CASSLGRSSYNEQFF. CDR3 bases: TGTGCCAGCAGCTTAGGACGGAGCTCCTACAATGAGCAGTTCTTC.

The V and J genes are TRBV6-8 and TRBJ2-7, with a possible D match to TRBD2 (6 bases). CDR1 is MNHGY and CDR2 is SAAAGT in the germline V gene. CDR3 length: 14 residues. V lost 4 bases and J lost 0, with 10 bases in between. CDR3 nucleotide sequence: TGTGCCAGCAGTTGGGGGGACTTCTCCTACGAGCAGTACTTC. Its protein is CASSWGDFSYEQYF.

This sequence joins TRBV12-1 and TRBJ2-6. TRBV12-1 represents a pseudogene. CDR3 length: 16 residues. The CDR3 loop reads CASSFVPPSGANVLTF. The CDR3 region has the DNA TGTGCCAGCAGCTTTGTACCCCCCTCTGGGGCCAACGTCCTGACTTTC.

Only a few counts were recorded for this clone. The rearrangement joins TRBV6-8 to TRBJ2-7; D ambiguous. CDR3 size: 17 residues. Germline values: CDR1 MNHGY, CDR2 SAAAGT. The V end lost 3 bases, the J end lost 0 bases, and 18 bases lay between the germline ends. CDR3 sequence: CASSYTPQISASYEQYF. CDR3 in DNA: TGTGCCAGCAGTTATACCCCCCAGATCAGCGCCTCCTACGAGCAGTACTTC.

The chain employs TRBV11-3 and TRBJ2-7; D possibly uses TRBD1 or TRBD2 (5 bases each). CDR3 length: 15 residues. V was trimmed by 1 base and J by 2 bases, leaving 12 bases between them. Germline CDR1 SGHNT, CDR2 YENEEA. The DNA for the CDR3 is TGTGCCAGCAGCTTAGGGGTGGGGGACCCCTACGAGCAGTACTTC. Its protein product is CASSLGVGDPYEQYF. The full variable domain, its missing parts supplied by reference TRBV11-3 and TRBJ2-7, is EAGVVQSPRYKIIEKKQPVAFWCNPISGHNTLYWYLQNLGQGPELLIRYENEEAVDDSQLPKDRFSAERLKGVDSTLKIQPAELGDSAVYLCASSLGVGDPYEQYFGPGTRLTVT.

This clone was seen more than once but under ten times. This rearrangement joins TRBV28 to TRBJ1-2, with a weak D call TRBD1 (6 bases). Germline CDR1 reads MDHEN; CDR2 reads SYDVKM. The CDR3 has 16 amino acids. Between the trimmed V and J ends, which lost 2 bases and 7 bases, there was a span of 20 bases. CDR3 coding DNA: TGTGCCAGCAGTTTAATCCTCAACCCAGGGGAAGGTGGCTACACCTTC. Protein product: CASSLILNPGEGGYTF.

This clone is medium-sized (0.01 to 0.1%) by share. This chain uses TRBV11-3 with TRBJ2-1, with TRBD2 matching over 9 bases. The ends lost 1 base at V and 8 bases at J; junction bases unmatched: 12. CDR1 SGHNT and CDR2 YENEEA come from the germline V gene. CDR3 length: 17 amino acids. CDR3 in DNA: TGTGCCAGCAGCTTAGTGGCAGCGGGGGGCCCAGGGGATGAGCAGTTCTTC. Translating it yields CASSLVAAGGPGDEQFF.

The chain has TRBV11-3 and TRBJ2-5; D is unclear. The CDR3 loop spans 14 amino acids. From germline, CDR1 is SGHNT and CDR2 YENEEA. Trimming removed 5 bases at V and 1 base at J, with 11 bases between. CDR3 sequence reads: CASSPTLVQETQYF. The CDR3 DNA sequence: TGTGCCAGCAGCCCAACCTTAGTCCAAGAGACCCAGTACTTC.

This clone has a handful of counts. The chain has TRBV7-6 and TRBJ2-5; TRBD2 aligns across 7 bases. V lost 4 bases and J lost 0; bases outside the gene matches: 8. The CDR3 runs 16 residues. The germline V gene has CDR1 SGHVS and CDR2 FNYEAQ. The CDR3 is CASSSGWRGNQETQYF. The CDR3 DNA sequence: TGTGCCAGCAGCTCGGGGTGGCGGGGGAACCAAGAGACCCAGTACTTC.

This chain joins TRBV30 and TRBJ1-2, with 8 bases aligning to TRBD1. V was clipped by 3 bases and J by 4 bases; unmatched bases: 4. CDR3 length equals 13 residues. Germline V gives CDR1 GTSNPN, CDR2 SVGIG (reference sequence). The DNA for the CDR3 is TGTGCCTGGAGAACAGGGGGGTCCTATGGCTACACCTTC. It yields the protein CAWRTGGSYGYTF. The full variable domain, with the rest looked up from reference TRBV30 and TRBJ1-2, is SQTIHQWPATLVQPVGSPLSLECTVEGTSNPNLYWYRQAAGRGLQLLFYSVGIGQISSEVPQNLSASRPQDRQFILSSKKLLLSDSGFYLCAWRTGGSYGYTFGSGTRLTVV.

Here the CDR3 DNA reads TGTGCCAGCAGGGACAGATCGAACACCGGGGAGCTGTTTTTT. Its protein product is CASRDRSNTGELFF. The chain links TRBV6-8 to TRBJ2-2, with a weak D call TRBD1 (6 bases). V lost 6 bases and J lost 0, with 8 bases in between. CDR1 is MNHGY and CDR2 is SAAAGT in the germline V gene. CDR3 length equals 14 residues.

This clone was recorded a few times. The J gene is TRBJ1-1, the V gene TRBV11-3, with unresolved D. The length of the CDR3 is 16 residues. V was pared by 0 bases and J by 0 bases, with 11 bases between. Germline CDR1 is SGHNT and CDR2 is YENEEA. This CDR3 is CASSLEFGRMNTEAFF. CDR3 sequence (DNA): TGTGCCAGCAGCTTAGAGTTTGGCAGGATGAACACTGAAGCTTTCTTT. Complete variable domain (other parts from reference TRBV11-3 and TRBJ1-1): EAGVVQSPRYKIIEKKQPVAFWCNPISGHNTLYWYLQNLGQGPELLIRYENEEAVDDSQLPKDRFSAERLKGVDSTLKIQPAELGDSAVYLCASSLEFGRMNTEAFFGQGTRLTVV.

In its sample, this clone ranks as medium-sized (0.01 to 0.1%). The J gene is TRBJ1-1, the V gene TRBV6-1; D is perhaps TRBD1 (5 bases). The V end lost 0 bases, the J end lost 7 bases, and 12 bases lay between the germline ends. The CDR3 is 14 residues long. Looked up from germline, CDR1 is MNHNS and CDR2 is SASEGT. The chain's CDR3 is CASSEAQGLIEAFF. For the CDR3, the DNA is TGTGCCAGCAGTGAAGCGCAGGGATTGATTGAAGCTTTCTTT.

This clone has a handful of counts. The chain couples TRBV6-8 to TRBJ2-5; TRBD2 matches at 10 bases. The junction had 4 bases not matched to a gene; V was cut back by 0 bases and J by 0 bases. CDR1 MNHGY and CDR2 SAAAGT come from the germline V gene. The CDR3 totals 17 residues. CDR3 coding DNA: TGTGCCAGCAGTTACTCGAGTCTAGCGGGAGACCAAGAGACCCAGTACTTC. Amino acids: CASSYSSLAGDQETQYF.

This clone occurred a few times. The chain recombines TRBV29-1 with TRBJ2-1, with 7 positions matching TRBD1. The trim removed 4 bases at V and 0 bases at J, leaving 6 bases unmatched. Germline V CDR1 and CDR2: SQVTM, ANQGSEA. The CDR3 consists of 15 residues. The CDR3: CSVGLAGGSYNEQFF. The DNA for the CDR3 is TGCAGCGTTGGTCTTGCAGGGGGCTCCTACAATGAGCAGTTCTTC.

The V call is TRBV14, the J call TRBJ2-7; tentative D call: TRBD1 (6 bases). The CDR3 contains 16 residues. The ends were cut back, 5 bases at V and 2 bases at J, with 19 bases in the middle. Germline loops: CDR1 SGHDN, CDR2 FVKESK. The CDR3 reads CASSAAAGEQPYEQYF. In DNA, the CDR3 is TGTGCCAGCAGCGCCGCCGCAGGGGAGCAACCCTACGAGCAGTACTTC.

This clone is labeled medium-sized (0.01 to 0.1%). The chain links TRBV6-8 to TRBJ2-1; 8 bases line up with TRBD2. Trimming removed 5 bases from V and 7 bases from J; junction bases left unmatched: 4. This CDR3 has 13 amino acids. Germline V gene lookup returns CDR1 MNHGY and CDR2 SAAAGT. This CDR3 reads CASSGLARNEQFF. DNA for the CDR3: TGTGCCAGCAGTGGACTAGCTAGAAATGAGCAGTTCTTC.

A few counts support this clone. V usage is TRBV6-8 and J usage is TRBJ2-5; D not resolved. Germline V gives CDR1 MNHGY, CDR2 SAAAGT. The CDR3 consists of 14 residues. Trimming shortened V by 7 bases and J by 4 bases, and 16 bases separated the two germline ends. CDR3 sequence (DNA): TGTGCCAGCACTTTACTCGGCGGCGGAGAGACCCAGTACTTC. This sequence encodes CASTLLGGGETQYF.

This clone was seen a few times. The chain recombines TRBV11-3 with TRBJ2-5, with 8 bases identical to TRBD1. V lost 5 bases and J lost 1; bases outside the gene matches: 3. The CDR3 runs 14 residues. Per germline, CDR1 SGHNT and CDR2 YENEEA. As DNA, the CDR3 is TGTGCCAGCAGCCAGGACAGGGCCCAAGAGACCCAGTACTTC. Its protein product is CASSQDRAQETQYF.

This clone was detected only once. Mismatch with germline at one junction end may stem from a read error. The chain employs TRBV19 and TRBJ2-3; possible D gene TRBD1, 6 bases. Germline lookup yields CDR1 LNHDA and CDR2 SQIVND (reference sequence). The CDR3 runs 13 residues. The CDR3 here is CARGRDNTNTQYF. In DNA, the CDR3 is TGTGCCAGGGGCCGGGACAACACAAATACGCAGTATTTT.